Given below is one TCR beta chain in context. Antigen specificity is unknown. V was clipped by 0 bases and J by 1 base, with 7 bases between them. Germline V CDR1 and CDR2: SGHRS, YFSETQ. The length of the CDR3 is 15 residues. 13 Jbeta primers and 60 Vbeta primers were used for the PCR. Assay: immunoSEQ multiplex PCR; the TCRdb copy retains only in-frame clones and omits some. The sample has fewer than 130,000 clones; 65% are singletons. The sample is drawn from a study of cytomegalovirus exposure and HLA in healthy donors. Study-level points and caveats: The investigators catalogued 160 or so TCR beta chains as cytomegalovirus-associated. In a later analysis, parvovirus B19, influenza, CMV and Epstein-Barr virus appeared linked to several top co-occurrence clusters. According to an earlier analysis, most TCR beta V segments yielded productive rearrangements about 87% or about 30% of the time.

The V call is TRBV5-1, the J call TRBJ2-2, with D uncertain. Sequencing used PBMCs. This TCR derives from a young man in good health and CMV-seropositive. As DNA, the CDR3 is TGCGCCAGCAGCTTGGGCTATCAGAACACCGGGGAGCTGTTTTTT. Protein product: CASSLGYQNTGELFF. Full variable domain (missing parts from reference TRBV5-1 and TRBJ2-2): KAGVTQTPRYLIKTRGQQVTLSCSPISGHRSVSWYQQTPGQGLQFLFEYFSETQRNKGNFPGRFSGRQFSNSRSEMNVSTLELGDSALYLCASSLGYQNTGELFFGEGSRLTVL.